This TCR beta chain was recorded in a study of beta chain features in type 1 diabetes. Reverse transcription of all isolated RNA meant that expressed TCRB transcripts were sequenced. Measured with immunoSEQ multiplex PCR; TCRdb has only the in-frame clones, and not every one. The table has about 210,000 clones, 11% seen once. Overall study results and limits: These data did not resolve whether HLA type affects TCRB rearrangement. VDJ junctions sequenced from type 1 diabetes patients showed fewer insertions and more deletions.

This clone was observed many times. No antigen is known for it. The germline CDR1 and CDR2 sequences are SQVTM and ANQGSEA. V lost 6 bases and J 3 bases, leaving 11 bases between the germline ends. CDR3 length: 12 amino acids. The sample was central memory CD4+ T cells from blood. This TCR came from a man younger than 35 in good health. This chain links TRBV29-1 with TRBJ1-2; D remains unclear. The CDR3 bases are TGCAGCGTATCTCTTGGTGACTATGGCTACACCTTC. Its translation: CSVSLGDYGYTF.